This T cell receptor (beta chain) was identified during a study of OX40 agonist ivuxolimab in advanced cancers. There are 12 residues in the CDR3. V was trimmed by 0 bases and J by 4 bases, leaving 4 bases between them. Germline CDR1 and CDR2: SGHKS and YYEKEE (reference sequence). This table comes from immunoSEQ multiplex PCR, and its TCRdb copy is limited to in-frame clones, with some not included. The sample shows under 95,000 clones, about 88% of them seen only once. This receptor was obtained from an adult with an advanced solid tumor such as melanoma, head and neck, liver or kidney cancer. V and J are TRBV5-5 and TRBJ1-2; D gene ambiguous. The sample was CD4+ or CD8+ T cells sorted from blood, taken in a trial of the OX40 agonist ivuxolimab. CDR3 loop: CASSLDVYGYTF. Written as DNA, the CDR3 is TGTGCCAGCAGCTTGGACGTCTATGGCTACACCTTC.